This entry lists 17 T cell receptor beta chains sequenced from one sample in a study of technical replicates of blood from a few donors. Using immunoSEQ multiplex PCR, the repertoire was profiled, and TCRdb retains in-frame clones only, with some absent. The data hold tens of thousands of clones, with 94% observed a single time. The sample consisted of T cells isolated from PBMCs. These receptors all come from a human donor in good health.

The CDR3 DNA reads TGTGCCAGCAGCGTAGATCTGGACAGGGGCAATGAGCAGTTCTTC. It is translated as CASSVDLDRGNEQFF. The J gene is TRBJ2-1, the V gene TRBV9; 9 bases match TRBD1. This CDR3 comprises 15 residues. CDR1 SGDLS and CDR2 YYNGEE come from the germline V gene. After removal of 0 bases from V and 6 bases from J, the junction contained 4 bases not matched to a gene.

This chain links TRBV7-2 with TRBJ2-4; the D is unclear. The ends were cut back, 3 bases at V and 0 bases at J, with 9 bases in the middle. Germline V gene data show CDR1 as SGHTA and CDR2 as FQGNSA. The CDR3 contains 15 residues. The CDR3 sequence: CASSFITVAKNIQYF. The CDR3 DNA follows: TGTGCCAGCAGCTTTATCACGGTAGCCAAAAACATTCAGTACTTC.

The genes are TRBV7-9 and TRBJ2-7; 9 nucleotides align to TRBD2. The CDR3 has 15 amino acids. Germline values: CDR1 SEHNR, CDR2 FQNEAQ (reference sequence). Trimming took 2 bases from V and 5 from J; bases not matched to a gene: 7. The CDR3: CASSLSAGGYNEQYF. The CDR3 DNA is TGTGCCAGCAGCTTATCGGCGGGGGGGTATAACGAGCAGTACTTC.

This clone has just one count. This chain connects TRBV10-1 to TRBJ1-2; no reliable D call. The CDR3 has 13 residues. V lost 3 bases and J 1 base, leaving 6 bases between the germline ends. Germline CDR1 reads WNHNN; CDR2 reads SYGVQD (reference sequence). CDR3 protein: CASSDGLNYGYTF. In DNA, the CDR3 is TGCGCCAGCAGTGACGGACTTAACTATGGCTACACCTTC.

This clone was seen more than once but under ten times. The genes are TRBV2 and TRBJ2-2; TRBD2 aligns across 8 bases. J was trimmed by 6 bases and V by 6 bases; bases with no gene match: 6. This CDR3 has 14 amino acids. Germline lookup yields CDR1 SNHLY and CDR2 FYNNEI. CDR3 region: CASSAGTRAGELFF. As DNA, the CDR3 is TGTGCCAGCAGCGCCGGGACTAGAGCCGGGGAGCTGTTTTTT.

This clone appeared a single time. The chain combines TRBV20-1 with TRBJ2-1; D gene unclear. Germline CDR1 DFQATT, CDR2 SNEGSKA (reference sequence). CDR3 length: 9 residues. The CDR3 sequence: CRSYNEQFF. As DNA, the CDR3 is TGCAGGAGCTACAATGAGCAGTTCTTC.

The chain joins TRBV5-4 to TRBJ2-1; no firm D call. V lost 4 bases and J 5 bases, leaving 16 bases between the germline ends. The CDR3 length is 15 residues. The germline V gene has CDR1 SGHNT and CDR2 YYREEE (reference sequence). CDR3 loop: CASSVGPRRDNEQFF. The CDR3 bases are TGTGCCAGCAGCGTAGGTCCGAGACGGGACAATGAGCAGTTCTTC. Drawing the rest from reference TRBV5-4 and TRBJ2-1, the complete variable domain is ETGVTQSPTHLIKTRGQQVTLRCSSQSGHNTVSWYQQALGQGPQFIFQYYREEENGRGNFPPRFSGLQFPNYSSELNVNALELDDSALYLCASSVGPRRDNEQFFGPGTRLTVL.

J is TRBJ2-3 and V is TRBV6-4; D is unresolved. V was clipped by 3 bases and J by 5 bases, with 6 bases between them. Germline V gene lookup returns CDR1 MRHNA and CDR2 SNTAGT. The CDR3 is made up of 12 amino acids. The CDR3 loop is CASSEAGDTQYF. The CDR3 DNA follows: TGTGCCAGCAGTGAAGCCGGAGATACGCAGTATTTT.

The gene calls are TRBV6-5 and TRBJ1-2; the D gene is possibly TRBD1 (5 bases). The CDR3 totals 15 residues. The germline CDR1 and CDR2 sequences are MNHEY and SVGAGI. V lost 6 bases and J 9 bases, leaving 23 bases between the germline ends. The CDR3 here is CASRLSLWGVGSYTF. CDR3 bases: TGTGCCAGCAGGCTGTCCCTGTGGGGCGTAGGTAGCTACACCTTC.

V and J are TRBV11-2 and TRBJ2-5; 7 bases match TRBD2. CDR1 is SGHAT and CDR2 is FQNNGV in the germline V gene. The CDR3 extends over 15 amino acids. V lost 7 bases to trimming and J lost 4 bases; unmatched junction nucleotides: 12. Here the CDR3 reads CASTPGEGRIETQYF. CDR3 coding DNA: TGTGCCAGCACCCCGGGGGAGGGACGAATAGAGACCCAGTACTTC.

The V gene is TRBV28, the J gene TRBJ1-1, with D uncertain. This CDR3 is 15 amino acids long. Looked up from germline, CDR1 is MDHEN and CDR2 is SYDVKM. V lost 2 bases and J 0 bases, leaving 10 bases between the germline ends. This CDR3 is CASSLHQLMNTEAFF. Written as DNA, the CDR3 is TGTGCCAGCAGTTTACACCAACTTATGAACACTGAAGCTTTCTTT.

The chain combines TRBV27 with TRBJ2-1; TRBD2 agrees at 13 bases. V shed 6 bases and J 10 bases; nucleotides not matched to a gene: 9. Germline V CDR1 and CDR2: MNHEY, SMNVEV (reference sequence). The CDR3 totals 15 residues. CDR3 in DNA: TGTGCCAGCAGCGTCACTAGCGGGGGGGCTAACGAGCAGTTCTTC. Its protein product is CASSVTSGGANEQFF.

The genes are TRBV19 and TRBJ1-1; TRBD1 agrees at 8 bases. The V gene end was trimmed by 6 bases and the J gene end by 4 bases; junction bases not matched to a gene: 7. Germline CDR1 and CDR2: LNHDA and SQIVND (reference sequence). The CDR3 spans 14 residues. CDR3 region: CASSGQGGFTEAFF. The CDR3 coding sequence is TGTGCCAGTAGCGGACAGGGAGGATTCACTGAAGCTTTCTTT. Full variable domain (rest looked up from reference TRBV19 and TRBJ1-1): DGGITQSPKYLFRKEGQNVTLSCEQNLNHDAMYWYRQDPGQGLRLIYYSQIVNDFQKGDIAEGYSVSREKKESFPLTVTSAQKNPTAFYLCASSGQGGFTEAFFGQGTRLTVV.

The CDR3 region has the DNA TGCAGCGTCCAACCGGGACAGGGGGTTTCTTCGGCTGAAGCTTTCTTT. Translation gives CSVQPGQGVSSAEAFF. The chain has TRBV29-1 and TRBJ1-1, with 11 bases that match TRBD1. This CDR3 has 16 amino acids. Trimming cost V 6 bases and J 6 bases; bases outside gene matches: 15. Germline lookup yields CDR1 SQVTM and CDR2 ANQGSEA.

This chain uses TRBV5-5 with TRBJ1-3, with a possible D match to TRBD1 (6 bases). Germline V gene data show CDR1 as SGHKS and CDR2 as YYEKEE (reference sequence). Trimming took off 4 bases at V and 4 bases at J, with 12 bases between the two ends. This CDR3 contains 14 residues. The CDR3 sequence is CASSVNQGGNTIYF. CDR3 nucleotides: TGTGCCAGCAGCGTGAACCAGGGGGGAAACACCATATATTTT. Using reference TRBV5-5 and TRBJ1-3 for the parts outside the CDR3, the full variable domain is DAGVTQSPTHLIKTRGQQVTLRCSPISGHKSVSWYQQVLGQGPQFIFQYYEKEERGRGNFPDRFSARQFPNYSSELNVNALLLGDSALYLCASSVNQGGNTIYFGEGSWLTVV.

The genes are TRBV7-8 and TRBJ1-1; 11 nucleotides agree with TRBD1. V was clipped by 4 bases and J by 0 bases; unmatched bases: 4. CDR1 and CDR2 from the germline V gene are SGHVS and FQNEAQ. The CDR3 is 16 residues long. The CDR3 nucleotides read TGTGCCAGCAGCTGGACAGGGGGCAGGATGAACACTGAAGCTTTCTTT. It translates to CASSWTGGRMNTEAFF. The variable domain in full, with the rest retrieved from reference TRBV7-8 and TRBJ1-1, is GAGVSQSPRYKVAKRGQDVALRCDPISGHVSLFWYQQALGQGPEFLTYFQNEAQLDKSGLPSDRFFAERPEGSVSTLKIQRTQQEDSAVYLCASSWTGGRMNTEAFFGQGTRLTVV.

V gene TRBV19 combines with J gene TRBJ1-1; perhaps TRBD1 as D (5 bases). The CDR3 covers 12 residues. The germline V gene encodes CDR1 LNHDA and CDR2 SQIVND (reference sequence). V lost 7 bases and J lost 2, with 8 bases in between. The DNA for the CDR3 is TGTGCCAGTAACCAGGGAAACACTGAAGCTTTCTTT. The encoded protein is CASNQGNTEAFF.